This T cell receptor beta chain was recorded in a study of T cell changes during pregnancy in multiple sclerosis. The V and J ends lost 0 bases and 7 bases respectively, with 11 bases between them. The CDR3 totals 14 residues. Germline loops: CDR1 SGHNT, CDR2 YYREEE (reference sequence). The data were produced by immunoSEQ multiplex PCR, yet TCRdb's version contains in-frame clones alone and is incomplete. The table has 34,000 or so clones, roughly 90% seen once; the top ten hold around 4.3%. This material consisted of CD8+ T cells from peripheral blood mononuclear cells, taken after pregnancy. The sequence came from a female donor with multiple sclerosis, enrolled in a pregnancy study. V usage is TRBV5-4 and J usage is TRBJ1-5; weak D call: TRBD1 (6 bases). The DNA of the CDR3 is TGTGCCAGCAGCTTGGGGGGGCAGGGGCAGCCCCAGCATTTT. Its translation: CASSLGGQGQPQHF.